The rows below give T cell receptor beta chains drawn from one sample of a study of blood T cell repertoires in COVID-19. Measured with immunoSEQ multiplex PCR; TCRdb has only the in-frame clones, and not every one. The table has under 85,000 clones, 90% seen once. What was sequenced was peripheral blood. Source of these receptors: a man aged 50 to 60 with acute or convalescent COVID-19. Each CDR3 is given with its conserved first and last residue. Each record gives: clone size, J gene, D gene, V gene, CDR3 protein, CDR3 DNA. D genes are given only for firm matches. Only some rows state a clone size, as once, few, many or a class for expanded clones.

few | TRBJ2-1 | NA | TRBV24-1 | CATSDPARGGNEQFF | TGTGCCACCAGTGACCCGGCCAGGGGAGGGAATGAGCAGTTCTTC
NA | TRBJ2-1 | NA | TRBV6-5 | CASSYLRGSYNEQFF | TGTGCCAGCAGTTACCTCCGGGGCTCCTACAATGAGCAGTTCTTC
NA | TRBJ1-1 | TRBD1 | TRBV27 | CASSPYRGVTEAFF | TGTGCCAGCAGTCCCTACAGGGGGGTCACTGAAGCTTTCTTT
NA | TRBJ1-2 | NA | TRBV19 | CASSTLGQTYGYTF | TGTGCCAGTAGTACCCTCGGACAGACCTATGGCTACACCTTC
NA | TRBJ1-3 | TRBD1 | TRBV7-8 | CASSLGRLGQGASSGNTIYF | TGTGCCAGCAGCTTAGGCCGGTTGGGACAGGGTGCGAGCTCTGGAAACACCATATATTTT
few | TRBJ1-5 | TRBD1 | TRBV30 | CAWSAGTANQPQHF | TGTGCCTGGAGTGCCGGGACAGCTAATCAGCCCCAGCATTTT
NA | TRBJ2-5 | TRBD2 | TRBV7-2 | CASSLGLSAGASGETQYF | TGTGCCAGCAGCTTAGGATTATCAGCGGGAGCCTCGGGGGAGACCCAGTACTTC
NA | TRBJ1-2 | TRBD1 | TRBV18 | CASSPPRDRGRFYGYTF | TGTGCCAGCTCACCACCCCGGGACAGGGGGCGTTTCTATGGCTACACCTTC
NA | TRBJ2-1 | TRBD2 | TRBV27 | CASSLSGGGRARNEQFF | TGTGCCAGCAGTTTATCGGGGGGCGGGAGGGCCCGCAATGAGCAGTTCTTC
NA | TRBJ1-5 | TRBD1 | TRBV25-1 | CASSELPHRGDQPQHF | TGTGCCAGCAGTGAACTCCCCCACAGGGGGGATCAGCCCCAGCATTTT
NA | TRBJ2-7 | TRBD2 | TRBV5-1 | CASSSKEGLAAEQYF | TGCGCCAGCAGCAGTAAAGAAGGACTAGCGGCCGAGCAGTACTTC
NA | TRBJ1-3 | NA | TRBV12-5 | CASGIGVDADTIYF | TGTGCTAGTGGTATCGGGGTAGATGCGGACACCATATATTTT
NA | TRBJ2-1 | TRBD1 | TRBV19 | CASSILGSGTGGRRFF | TGTGCCAGTAGTATCCTGGGTTCCGGGACAGGGGGACGTCGGTTCTTC
NA | TRBJ2-7 | TRBD2 | TRBV7-2 | CASSQGTSGIYEQYF | TGTGCCAGCAGTCAGGGGACTAGCGGGATCTACGAGCAGTACTTC
once | TRBJ2-2 | NA | TRBV30 | CAWSGRGVKNTGELFF | TGTGCCTGGAGTGGCAGGGGCGTAAAAAACACCGGGGAGCTGTTTTTT
NA | TRBJ2-5 | TRBD2 | TRBV6-5 | CASSRLAGGRETQYF | TGTGCCAGCAGCAGACTAGCGGGAGGGCGGGAGACCCAGTACTTC
NA | TRBJ1-2 | TRBD1 | TRBV7-8 | CASSRGGTGNLYYGYTF | TGTGCCAGCAGCAGAGGTGGGACAGGGAATTTATACTATGGCTACACCTTC
NA | TRBJ1-1 | NA | TRBV30 | CAWWRFSTWNTEAFF | TGTGCCTGGTGGAGGTTTTCGACGTGGAACACTGAAGCTTTCTTT
NA | TRBJ1-6 | TRBD1 | TRBV2 | CASSFRGINSPLHF | TGTGCCAGCAGTTTCAGGGGGATCAATTCACCCCTCCACTTT
NA | TRBJ2-4 | NA | TRBV9 | CASSAQLGEGAKNIQYF | TGTGCCAGCAGCGCCCAACTGGGTGAGGGAGCCAAAAACATTCAGTACTTC
NA | TRBJ1-1 | TRBD1 | TRBV27 | CASRAGTGVTEAFF | TGTGCCAGCAGAGCCGGGACAGGGGTTACTGAAGCTTTCTTT
once | TRBJ1-1 | TRBD1 | TRBV18 | CASSRWGDRNTEAFF | TGTGCCAGCTCACGTTGGGGGGACAGGAACACTGAAGCTTTCTTT
NA | TRBJ2-1 | TRBD2 | TRBV25-1 | CASSEEGREGRDEQFF | TGTGCCAGCAGTGAGGAGGGCCGGGAGGGCCGGGATGAGCAGTTCTTC
NA | TRBJ2-1 | TRBD2 | TRBV19 | CASRPRLAGASSYNEQFF | TGTGCCAGTAGACCAAGACTAGCGGGAGCTAGTTCCTACAATGAGCAGTTCTTC
few | TRBJ2-7 | NA | TRBV21-1 | CASSASPGTDAYEQYF | TGTGCCAGCAGCGCCTCTCCCGGGACAGATGCCTACGAGCAGTACTTC
NA | TRBJ2-1 | TRBD2 | TRBV7-2 | CASSLRRSGGSYNEQFF | TGTGCCAGCAGCCTACGAAGAAGCGGGGGTTCCTACAATGAGCAGTTCTTC
NA | TRBJ2-6 | TRBD2 | TRBV5-6 | CASSGRTSGISGANVLTF | TGTGCCAGCAGCGGCCGGACTAGCGGGATCTCTGGGGCCAACGTCCTGACTTTC
few | TRBJ1-5 | NA | TRBV6-5 | CASITQLGEGQPQHF | TGTGCCAGCATTACACAACTAGGGGAGGGTCAGCCCCAGCATTTT
NA | TRBJ2-5 | TRBD1 | TRBV6-5 | CASSYSMRGRGETQYF | TGTGCCAGCAGTTACTCGATGAGGGGGCGCGGGGAGACCCAGTACTTC
NA | TRBJ1-1 | NA | TRBV6-1 | CASSEYLSKAFF | TGTGCCAGCAGTGAATATCTTTCTAAAGCTTTCTTT
NA | TRBJ1-4 | TRBD1 | TRBV5-1 | CASSFATGDFNEKLFF | TGCGCCAGCAGCTTCGCGACAGGGGACTTTAATGAAAAACTGTTTTTT
NA | TRBJ2-1 | TRBD2 | TRBV20-1 | CSARGLAGKFF | TGCAGTGCTAGAGGACTAGCGGGGAAGTTCTTC
NA | TRBJ2-3 | TRBD2 | TRBV7-9 | CASSLRTGLAGTDTQYF | TGTGCCAGCAGCTTACGAACCGGACTAGCGGGCACAGATACGCAGTATTTT
few | TRBJ2-1 | TRBD1 | TRBV24-1 | CATSDYRGGEQFF | TGTGCCACCAGTGATTACAGGGGTGGTGAGCAGTTCTTC
NA | TRBJ1-4 | NA | TRBV29-1 | CSVRDIATNEKLFF | TGCAGCGTCCGGGACATAGCAACTAATGAAAAACTGTTTTTT
NA | TRBJ2-7 | NA | TRBV11-2 | CASTRTHYEQYF | TGTGCCAGCACCAGGACACACTACGAGCAGTACTTC
NA | TRBJ2-1 | TRBD2 | TRBV24-1 | CATSKRGGGNEQFF | TGTGCCACCAGTAAGCGGGGAGGTGGGAATGAGCAGTTCTTC